The 22 T cell receptor beta chains below come from one sample, sequenced in a study of blood T cell repertoires in COVID-19. The data were produced by immunoSEQ multiplex PCR, yet TCRdb's version contains in-frame clones alone and is incomplete. The sample includes 540,000 or so clones, about 89% seen only once; the top ten take around 8%. The sequenced material came from peripheral blood. Every receptor here comes from a woman aged 50 to 65 with COVID-19, enrolled during active disease.

The chain couples TRBV6-1 to TRBJ2-7, with D possibly being TRBD2 (6 bases). The CDR3 has 16 residues. From germline, CDR1 is MNHNS and CDR2 SASEGT. Trimming left V 2 bases short and J 0 bases short, with 14 bases between. The CDR3 sequence: CASSEPIGLSSYEQYF. In nucleotides, the CDR3 is TGTGCCAGCAGTGAACCAATCGGACTAAGCTCCTACGAGCAGTACTTC.

The genes are TRBV7-6 and TRBJ2-1; 10 bases match TRBD2. The CDR3 loop spans 16 amino acids. Germline V gene lookup returns CDR1 SGHVS and CDR2 FNYEAQ. V lost 5 bases and J lost 0; bases outside the gene matches: 4. In DNA, the CDR3 is TGTGCCAGCAGCAAAGCGGGGGGGACCTCCTACAATGAGCAGTTCTTC. This encodes CASSKAGGTSYNEQFF.

The chain recombines TRBV5-1 with TRBJ1-1; no definite D call. Germline lookup yields CDR1 SGHRS and CDR2 YFSETQ. The CDR3 length is 14 residues. The V end was cut by 3 bases, the J end by 4 bases, with 13 bases between. The CDR3: CASSSGGGSTEAFF. The CDR3 nucleotides read TGCGCCAGCAGCTCGGGAGGAGGGAGCACTGAAGCTTTCTTT.

V is TRBV30 and J is TRBJ2-1; perhaps TRBD2 as D (6 bases). CDR3 length: 13 residues. Germline values: CDR1 GTSNPN, CDR2 SVGIG (reference sequence). Trimming cost V 8 bases and J 9 bases, with 20 bases left between them. The CDR3, as DNA: TGTGCCAGCAGGCAGGCGGCCGGGAGTGAGCAGTTCTTC. Translation: CASRQAAGSEQFF.

The J gene is TRBJ1-2, the V gene TRBV5-6; D unresolved. Germline assignment: CDR1 SGHDT and CDR2 YYEEEE. The V gene lost 4 bases and the J gene lost 3 bases, with 13 bases spanning the gap. CDR3 size: 14 residues. The CDR3 DNA follows: TGTGCCAGCAGCCTGGCGGAGGGCCACTATGGCTACACCTTC. It is translated as CASSLAEGHYGYTF. The full variable domain, in which reference TRBV5-6 and TRBJ1-2 provide the parts outside the CDR3, is DAGVTQSPTHLIKTRGQQVTLRCSPKSGHDTVSWYQQALGQGPQFIFQYYEEEERQRGNFPDRFSGHQFPNYSSELNVNALLLGDSALYLCASSLAEGHYGYTFGSGTRLTVV.

The chain links TRBV3-1 (or the pseudogene TRBV3-2) to TRBJ1-6; 8 bases match TRBD1. The CDR3 totals 18 residues. The germline CDR1 and CDR2 sequences are LGHDT and YNNKEL (reference sequence). V was pared by 0 bases and J by 7 bases, with 11 bases of the junction left unmatched. CDR3 in DNA: TGTGCCAGCAGCCAAGAGGGACAGGACCATAACCCAAATTCACCCCTCCACTTT. It codes for CASSQEGQDHNPNSPLHF.

The chain uses TRBV19 and TRBJ1-2; 7 bases align to TRBD1. The CDR3 runs 11 residues. Trimming took 10 bases from V and 6 from J; bases not matched to a gene: 5. The germline V gene encodes CDR1 LNHDA and CDR2 SQIVND (reference sequence). In DNA, the CDR3 is TGTGCCACCATCAGGGGGAATGGCTACACCTTC. Translated, it gives CATIRGNGYTF.

V gene TRBV2 combines with J gene TRBJ1-2; D gene unclear. V was clipped by 10 bases and J by 8 bases, with 20 bases between them. This CDR3 comprises 13 residues. In germline, CDR1 is SNHLY, CDR2 FYNNEI. The CDR3 region is CAIPRALRRGYTF. CDR3 in DNA: TGTGCCATCCCGAGGGCCTTGCGAAGAGGCTACACCTTC.

The rearrangement joins TRBV2 to TRBJ1-1, with D uncertain. This CDR3 is built from 14 residues. Per the germline V gene, CDR1 is SNHLY and CDR2 is FYNNEI. V lost 6 bases and J lost 4, with 15 bases in between. CDR3 amino acids: CASSYASAGTEAFF. Written as DNA, the CDR3 is TGTGCCAGCAGCTATGCCTCAGCGGGCACTGAAGCTTTCTTT.

This sequence joins TRBV5-4 and TRBJ2-7, with 11 bases aligning to TRBD2. This CDR3 has 16 amino acids. The junction had 6 bases not matched to a gene; V was cut back by 4 bases and J by 0 bases. Germline loops: CDR1 SGHNT, CDR2 YYREEE (reference sequence). The CDR3 bases are TGTGCCAGCAGCGACGCTAGCGGGGGGACCTCCTACGAGCAGTACTTC. This gives the protein CASSDASGGTSYEQYF.

This clone has only a few counts. The chain joins TRBV13 to TRBJ1-2; possible D gene TRBD1, 5 bases. V was shortened by 1 base and J by 5 bases, with 14 bases between the two germline ends. CDR3 length: 15 residues. Germline CDR1 reads PRHDT; CDR2 reads FYEKMQ (reference sequence). The chain's CDR3 is CASSLVVGEGYGYTF. The CDR3 region has the DNA TGTGCCAGCAGCTTAGTAGTAGGGGAGGGATATGGCTACACCTTC.

The J gene is TRBJ1-2, the V gene TRBV18, with 7 bases matching TRBD1. V lost 0 bases, J lost 2 bases, and 3 bases stayed unmatched. The length of the CDR3 is 15 residues. From germline, CDR1 is KGHSH and CDR2 LQKENI. The CDR3 DNA reads TGTGCCAGCTCACCACCCCGACAGGGCAACTATGGCTACACCTTC. It codes for CASSPPRQGNYGYTF.

The gene calls are TRBV6-5 and TRBJ1-6; no clear D. Trimming stripped 6 bases from V and 3 bases from J, with 9 bases between. The CDR3 loop spans 14 amino acids. Per germline, CDR1 MNHEY and CDR2 SVGAGI. CDR3 residues: CASSQEIYNSPLHF. CDR3 sequence (DNA): TGTGCCAGCAGCCAGGAAATCTATAATTCACCCCTCCACTTT.

This clone is a singleton in its sample. The V call is TRBV5-6, the J call TRBJ2-2; possibly TRBD2 for D (7 bases). Between the trimmed V and J ends, which lost 4 bases and 9 bases, there was a span of 19 bases. This CDR3 region has 15 residues. CDR1 and CDR2 (germline): SGHDT, YYEEEE. For the CDR3, the DNA is TGTGCCAGCAGCCTCCCTGGTGGGGGGGCGCGGGAGCTGTTTTTT. This encodes CASSLPGGGARELFF.

The chain employs TRBV5-6 and TRBJ1-1, with D possibly being TRBD1 (5 bases). Trimming took off 0 bases at V and 4 bases at J, with 16 bases between the two ends. Germline-derived CDR1 and CDR2 are SGHDT and YYEEEE. The CDR3 totals 16 residues. The CDR3 DNA reads as TGTGCCAGCAGCTTGGGATCAGGGTCTAATGGCACTGAAGCTTTCTTT. Translating it yields CASSLGSGSNGTEAFF.

V gene TRBV4-1 combines with J gene TRBJ2-3, with D perhaps matching TRBD2 (6 bases). V lost 4 bases and J 5 bases, leaving 19 bases between the germline ends. Germline values: CDR1 MGHRA, CDR2 YSYEKL. The CDR3 is 16 amino acids. The CDR3 loop is CASSPSGTEGGDTQYF. The DNA for the CDR3 is TGCGCCAGCAGCCCGTCCGGGACTGAGGGTGGAGATACGCAGTATTTT.

The V call is TRBV2, the J call TRBJ1-2; 9 positions agree with TRBD1. The CDR3 is 15 amino acids. Unmatched junction bases numbered 5, after V lost 1 base and J lost 5 bases. Germline loops: CDR1 SNHLY, CDR2 FYNNEI. The CDR3 sequence is CASSEVGTGTYGYTF. The CDR3 DNA reads as TGTGCCAGCAGTGAAGTAGGGACAGGGACTTATGGCTACACCTTC.

The rearrangement uses TRBV9 and TRBJ2-7; the D is unclear. The length of the CDR3 is 14 residues. CDR1 and CDR2 from the germline V gene are SGDLS and YYNGEE. V lost 0 bases and J 5 bases, leaving 12 bases between the germline ends. Here the CDR3 DNA reads TGTGCCAGCAGCGTAGGGCAGAATCTCGACGAGCAGTACTTC. This encodes CASSVGQNLDEQYF.

This clone was seen only once. The gene calls are TRBV2 and TRBJ2-3; 7 bases fit TRBD2. V gave up 5 bases and J gave up 1 base; unmatched junction bases: 6. The germline gives CDR1 SNHLY, CDR2 FYNNEI. This CDR3 contains 15 residues. The CDR3 loop is CASSFRSGGTDTQYF. DNA for the CDR3: TGTGCCAGCAGTTTTAGAAGCGGGGGCACAGATACGCAGTATTTT.

J is TRBJ2-4 and V is TRBV30; TRBD2 aligns across 7 bases. CDR3 length equals 13 residues. Germline V lookup: CDR1 GTSNPN, CDR2 SVGIG (reference sequence). V lost 4 bases, J lost 10 bases, and 10 bases stayed unmatched. The CDR3 loop is CAWTSGRVGIQYF. As DNA, the CDR3 is TGTGCCTGGACCTCTGGGAGGGTCGGGATTCAGTACTTC.

V gene TRBV6-2 or TRBV6-3 combines with J gene TRBJ2-4; D gene unclear. CDR3 length equals 18 residues. V was shortened by 5 bases and J by 0 bases, with 20 bases between the two germline ends. Germline CDR1 reads MNHEY; CDR2 reads SVGEGT. CDR3 coding DNA: TGTGCCAGCAGTACGCCCCCCTGGGCCACCCTAGCCAAAAACATTCAGTACTTC. Encoded protein: CASSTPPWATLAKNIQYF.

CDR3: CASSSLTGKHGYTF. The CDR3 bases are TGTGCCAGCAGCTCACTAACAGGGAAGCATGGCTACACCTTC. This chain uses TRBV11-2 with TRBJ1-2; the D gene is possibly TRBD1 (6 bases). V lost 4 bases and J lost 6, with 15 bases in between. CDR1 SGHAT and CDR2 FQNNGV come from the germline V gene. This CDR3 comprises 14 residues.